This T cell receptor beta chain was observed in a study of shared clonotypes between healthy human individuals. Study results and limitations: Of the naive CD4 clonotypes, approximately 5% were shared across a handful of donors.

Concerning this clone: Its target is unknown.

This CDR3 is built from 15 residues. CDR1 is SEHNR, CDR2 FQNEAQ, per germline (reference sequence). V lost 0 bases and J lost 7, with 15 bases in between. Naive CD8 cells were CD45RO-negative, positively selected for CCR7, excluding terminally differentiated effector memory CD45RA+ cells. Each PCR replicate from the sorted subsets contained approximately 0.2 ug DNA, which is some 30,000 T cell genomes. TCRdb's copy holds only in-frame clones and misses some; the assay was immunoSEQ multiplex PCR. The profile shows millions of clones, around 93% of them singletons. The rearrangement links TRBV7-9 to TRBJ1-1, with D maybe TRBD1 (5 bases). This clonotype was obtained from a man aged 18-30 years in good health. Some clones in this sample may be carry-over from other donors' samples. Sequencing input: naive CD8+ T cells from PBMCs. CDR3 nucleotide sequence: TGTGCCAGCAGCTTAGCCGACAGCGGGAAGGGTGAAGCTTTCTTT. This sequence encodes CASSLADSGKGEAFF. The whole variable domain, remainder taken from reference TRBV7-9 and TRBJ1-1, is DTGVSQNPRHKITKRGQNVTFRCDPISEHNRLYWYRQTLGQGPEFLTYFQNEAQLEKSRLLSDRFSAERPKGSFSTLEIQRTEQGDSAMYLCASSLADSGKGEAFFGQGTRLTVV.